The 15 T cell receptor beta chains reported below all come from one sample, sequenced in a study of blood T cell repertoires in COVID-19. Generated by immunoSEQ multiplex PCR, the TCRdb table keeps only in-frame clones and is missing some. The profile covers approximately 230,000 clones, with around 83% appearing a single time and about 9% taken by the ten largest. Sequencing used peripheral blood. The receptors stem from a man aged 80 or over with acute or convalescent COVID-19.

The chain recombines TRBV10-1 with TRBJ1-5; tentatively, D is TRBD1 (6 bases). V gave up 3 bases and J gave up 6 bases, with 21 bases separating them. Germline assignment: CDR1 WNHNN and CDR2 SYGVQD (reference sequence). This CDR3 region has 17 residues. CDR3 in amino acids: CASSEKSRAGVGQPQHF. Written as DNA, the CDR3 is TGCGCCAGCAGTGAAAAATCCCGGGCAGGGGTCGGTCAGCCCCAGCATTTT.

This clone has more than one count but fewer than ten. The chain joins TRBV18 to TRBJ2-1; 9 positions match TRBD1. CDR3 length equals 18 residues. Germline CDR1 reads KGHSH; CDR2 reads LQKENI. With V trimmed by 0 bases and J by 0 bases, 6 bases remained unmatched. DNA of the CDR3: TGTGCCAGCTCACCACCCTTCGGGACAGGGAGCTCCTACAATGAGCAGTTCTTC. Protein sequence: CASSPPFGTGSSYNEQFF.

J is TRBJ2-7 and V is TRBV28, with 8 bases fitting TRBD1. This CDR3 has 14 residues. The germline V gene encodes CDR1 MDHEN and CDR2 SYDVKM. The junction had 8 bases not matched to a gene; V was cut back by 7 bases and J by 3 bases. CDR3 region: CASTPPGGIYEQYF. The CDR3 DNA sequence: TGTGCCAGCACCCCGCCAGGGGGCATCTACGAGCAGTACTTC.

This chain links TRBV24-1 with TRBJ2-5, with D possibly TRBD2 on 6 matching bases. CDR1 KGHDR and CDR2 SFDVKD come from the germline V gene. The CDR3 is 13 amino acids. V gave up 9 bases and J gave up 4 bases, with 14 bases separating them. CDR3 bases: TGTGCCACCGGGCTCGGGGGAGGAGAGACCCAGTACTTC. This codes for CATGLGGGETQYF.

V usage is TRBV21-1 and J usage is TRBJ2-7; the D segment call TRBD1 is taken from the table without a DNA check. TRBV21-1 is noted as a pseudogene. The CDR3 loop spans 14 amino acids. CDR3 DNA sequence: TGTGCCAGCAGCAAAGACCGACAGGGTCGCGAGCAGTACTTC. The encoded protein is CASSKDRQGREQYF.

This chain joins TRBV9 and TRBJ1-2, with a possible D match to TRBD1 (5 bases). The CDR3 consists of 15 residues. V was trimmed by 3 bases and J by 3 bases, leaving 15 bases between them. Germline assignment: CDR1 SGDLS and CDR2 YYNGEE. CDR3 sequence (DNA): TGTGCCAGCAGCGAAGGGACTCTGGCGGACTATGGCTACACCTTC. It encodes CASSEGTLADYGYTF. The full variable domain, with the rest looked up from reference TRBV9 and TRBJ1-2, is DSGVTQTPKHLITATGQRVTLRCSPRSGDLSVYWYQQSLDQGLQFLIQYYNGEERAKGNILERFSAQQFPDLHSELNLSSLELGDSALYFCASSEGTLADYGYTFGSGTRLTVV.

This rearrangement joins TRBV28 to TRBJ2-4, with D possibly being TRBD2 (5 bases). The CDR3 consists of 15 residues. Germline V gives CDR1 MDHEN, CDR2 SYDVKM. The V end lost 6 bases, the J end lost 0 bases, and 12 bases lay between the germline ends. DNA for the CDR3: TGTGCCAGCAGCCCGGGGAAGTTAGCCAAAAACATTCAGTACTTC. It codes for CASSPGKLAKNIQYF. The variable domain in full, completed from reference TRBV28 and TRBJ2-4, reads DVKVTQSSRYLVKRTGEKVFLECVQDMDHENMFWYRQDPGLGLRLIYFSYDVKMKEKGDIPEGYSVSREKKERFSLILESASTNQTSMYLCASSPGKLAKNIQYFGAGTRLSVL.

The chain carries TRBV19 and TRBJ2-3; tentative D call: TRBD1 (6 bases). Trimming took off 9 bases at V and 4 bases at J, with 14 bases between the two ends. Germline V lookup: CDR1 LNHDA, CDR2 SQIVND (reference sequence). The CDR3 totals 13 residues. CDR3 in DNA: TGTGCCAGCTCGGCAGGGGATCCAGATACGCAGTATTTT. It is translated as CASSAGDPDTQYF.

This chain uses TRBV30 with TRBJ1-5, with a weak D call TRBD1 (6 bases). The ends were cut back, 4 bases at V and 9 bases at J, with 16 bases in the middle. This CDR3 is built from 13 residues. Germline V gene lookup returns CDR1 GTSNPN and CDR2 SVGIG (reference sequence). The CDR3 loop reads CAWTQGGDRPQHF. The DNA for the CDR3 is TGTGCCTGGACGCAAGGGGGGGACCGGCCCCAGCATTTT.

This clone has a handful of counts. The chain links TRBV5-6 to TRBJ1-5, with 10 bases identical to TRBD1. The CDR3 spans 15 residues. From germline, CDR1 is SGHDT and CDR2 YYEEEE. The V gene end was trimmed by 0 bases and the J gene end by 7 bases; junction bases not matched to a gene: 4. The CDR3 nucleotides are TGTGCCAGCAGCTTGGCGGGGACAGGGGCACAGCCCCAGCATTTT. Translated, it gives CASSLAGTGAQPQHF.

J is TRBJ1-1 and V is TRBV18; D ambiguous. Trimming took 0 bases from V and 3 from J, leaving 11 bases between them. CDR3 length: 15 residues. The V gene's germline CDR1 is KGHSH and CDR2 LQKENI. In DNA form, the CDR3 reads TGTGCCAGCTCACCACCTCGGGGAGCGGACACTGAAGCTTTCTTT. Amino acid sequence: CASSPPRGADTEAFF. Filled out from reference TRBV18 and TRBJ1-1, the complete variable domain reads NAGVMQNPRHLVRRRGQEARLRCSPMKGHSHVYWYRQLPEEGLKFMVYLQKENIIDESGMPKERFSAEFPKEGPSILRIQQVVRGDSAAYFCASSPPRGADTEAFFGQGTRLTVV.

The chain carries TRBV7-9 and TRBJ1-4; 7 nucleotides match TRBD1. The germline gives CDR1 SEHNR, CDR2 FQNEAQ (reference sequence). The V and J ends lost 2 bases and 5 bases, in that order; junction bases with no gene match: 14. The CDR3 consists of 18 residues. The CDR3 sequence is CASSLYPGWDSRNEKLFF. CDR3 nucleotides: TGTGCCAGCAGCTTATACCCGGGGTGGGACAGTAGAAATGAAAAACTGTTTTTT.

The chain uses TRBV7-2 and TRBJ2-1; no reliable D call. Per the germline V gene, CDR1 is SGHTA and CDR2 is FQGNSA. The V end lost 6 bases, the J end lost 0 bases, and 12 bases lay between the germline ends. This CDR3 has 15 amino acids. In DNA, the CDR3 is TGTGCCAGCAGGGTAACTTTAGCCTCCTACAATGAGCAGTTCTTC. Translation: CASRVTLASYNEQFF.

This chain uses TRBV28 with TRBJ1-1, with 11 bases identical to TRBD1. CDR1 is MDHEN and CDR2 is SYDVKM in the germline V gene. The CDR3 has 15 amino acids. The junction had 5 bases not matched to a gene; V was cut back by 8 bases and J by 0 bases. The CDR3 sequence is CASGTGGLMNTEAFF. CDR3 nucleotide sequence: TGTGCCAGCGGGACAGGGGGTCTAATGAACACTGAAGCTTTCTTT.

The chain joins TRBV7-8 to TRBJ2-2; 15 bases fit TRBD2. This CDR3 is built from 18 residues. The trim removed 5 bases at V and 2 bases at J, leaving 6 bases unmatched. Per germline, CDR1 SGHVS and CDR2 FQNEAQ. The chain's CDR3 is CASSRGLAGGPNTGELFF. DNA of the CDR3: TGTGCCAGCAGCCGGGGACTAGCGGGAGGCCCAAACACCGGGGAGCTGTTTTTT.